The clone carrying this T cell receptor (beta chain) has ten or more counts. The antigen remains unidentified. The CDR3 is 14 residues long. Germline V gene lookup returns CDR1 SGHKS and CDR2 YYEKEE (reference sequence). The V segment lost 3 bases and the J segment 7 bases; nucleotides outside the gene matches: 8. The library was built from approximately 400 ng RNA with molecular barcoded adaptors for alpha/delta and beta/gamma chains. One entry per CDR3 protein results from TCRdb running MiXCR on the reads. The table has about 24,000 distinct CDR3 sequences, roughly 22% seen once. These data come from a study of read filtering for tumor transcriptome and immune sequencing. About the research overall: Transcriptome libraries were built from DNase-treated RNA. Study-wide results and caveats: Without single-read clonotypes, shared clonotype proportions correlated more between IR-seq and RNA-seq. The sorted CD138-negative fraction was a mixed bone marrow immune population, not purified T cells.

V gene TRBV5-5 combines with J gene TRBJ2-5; 8 bases are shared with TRBD2. The sequenced material came from a population of CD138-negative cells sorted from bone marrow. This TCR was sampled from a donor at least 40 years old with multiple myeloma. CDR3 in amino acids: CASSWELGLGTQYF. The CDR3 DNA reads TGTGCCAGCAGCTGGGAGTTGGGACTAGGGACCCAGTACTTC.